The 24 T cell receptor beta chains reported below all come from one sample, sequenced in a study of T cells in Graves' hyperthyroidism and ophthalmopathy. The CDR3 regions of TCR beta were amplified from RNA transcripts. During a first-round RT-PCR of the TCR CDR3, the HTBI primer set was used. TCRdb analysed the multiplex PCR reads with MiXCR anew, one entry per CDR3 protein. The sample holds nearly 600,000 distinct CDR3 sequences, 12% to 15% seen once. The sequencing sample was made of blood. These receptor sequences come from a woman between 18 and 29 years old with Graves' ophthalmopathy.

Ten or more counts support this clonotype. The V gene is TRBV7-9, the J gene TRBJ2-5; D gene unclear. The CDR3 runs to 15 residues. CDR1 and CDR2 (germline): SEHNR, FQNEAQ (reference sequence). V dropped 6 bases and J dropped 2 bases, with 16 bases sitting between them. Here the CDR3 reads CASRGARRQQETQYF. In DNA, the CDR3 is TGTGCCAGCAGGGGCGCGCGACGACAACAAGAGACCCAGTACTTC.

This clonotype was recorded many times. V gene TRBV30 combines with J gene TRBJ1-2; no reliable D call. Trimming took 2 bases from V and 4 from J, leaving 8 bases between them. Germline-derived CDR1 and CDR2 are GTSNPN and SVGIG (reference sequence). The CDR3 is made up of 12 amino acids. CDR3 in DNA: TGTGCCTGGAGTTTCTTATCCTATGGCTACACCTTC. The encoded protein is CAWSFLSYGYTF.

The table lists this clonotype with many counts. J is TRBJ1-1 and V is TRBV7-8; the D gene is possibly TRBD1 (6 bases). V was trimmed by 3 bases and J by 7 bases, leaving 15 bases between them. There are 14 residues in the CDR3. CDR1 is SGHVS and CDR2 is FQNEAQ in the germline V gene. The CDR3 reads CASSFGGLTGEAFF. The CDR3 region has the DNA TGTGCCAGCAGCTTTGGGGGGCTTACAGGTGAAGCTTTCTTT.

The table lists this clonotype with a few counts. The chain is built from TRBV16 and TRBJ1-1, with 10 bases fitting TRBD1. Germline loops: CDR1 KGHSY, CDR2 FQNENV. The CDR3 has 17 residues. Trimming took 0 bases from V and 5 from J; bases not matched to a gene: 9. The CDR3 DNA sequence: TGTGCCAGCAGCCAATCCTATAGGACAGGGGGATATACTGAAGCTTTCTTT. Its protein product is CASSQSYRTGGYTEAFF.

The chain recombines TRBV28 with TRBJ1-2; 11 bases fit TRBD1. CDR1 and CDR2 from the germline V gene are MDHEN and SYDVKM. CDR3 length equals 17 residues. The V gene end was trimmed by 5 bases and the J gene end by 3 bases; junction bases not matched to a gene: 11. The CDR3 bases are TGTGCCAGCAGTCTTGACACCGGGACAGGGGGATACTATGGCTACACCTTC. Protein: CASSLDTGTGGYYGYTF.

J is TRBJ1-1 and V is TRBV9; D gene ambiguous. The CDR3 has 14 residues. Germline lookup yields CDR1 SGDLS and CDR2 YYNGEE. Trimming removed 0 bases from V and 7 bases from J, with 13 bases in between. The CDR3 DNA reads TGTGCCAGCAGCGTAGAATCTTCGGTGATTGAAGCTTTCTTT. Translating it yields CASSVESSVIEAFF. Together with reference TRBV9 and TRBJ1-1, the CDR3 gives the full variable domain: DSGVTQTPKHLITATGQRVTLRCSPRSGDLSVYWYQQSLDQGLQFLIQYYNGEERAKGNILERFSAQQFPDLHSELNLSSLELGDSALYFCASSVESSVIEAFFGQGTRLTVV.

This clonotype has at least ten counts. V and J are TRBV30 and TRBJ1-2; D is unresolved. Per the germline V gene, CDR1 is GTSNPN and CDR2 is SVGIG (reference sequence). The CDR3 length is 14 residues. V was shortened by 0 bases and J by 8 bases, with 16 bases between the two germline ends. The chain's CDR3 is CAWSVGGLSGGYTF. The CDR3 nucleotides read TGTGCCTGGAGTGTCGGCGGGCTCTCGGGGGGCTACACCTTC.

This clonotype was seen at least ten times. The chain couples TRBV18 to TRBJ2-7; TRBD2 might be the D (6 bases). The germline V gene encodes CDR1 KGHSH and CDR2 LQKENI. Trimming left V 1 base short and J 3 bases short, with 7 bases between. There are 13 residues in the CDR3. The CDR3 protein is CASSPRGDYEQYF. CDR3 bases: TGTGCCAGCTCACCACGCGGGGACTACGAGCAGTACTTC. Full variable domain (remainder filled in from reference TRBV18 and TRBJ2-7): NAGVMQNPRHLVRRRGQEARLRCSPMKGHSHVYWYRQLPEEGLKFMVYLQKENIIDESGMPKERFSAEFPKEGPSILRIQQVVRGDSAAYFCASSPRGDYEQYFGPGTRLTVT.

A note on this clonotype: Since a much larger clone is just one base distant, this may be a read error. The V call is TRBV7-9, the J call TRBJ1-6; tentative D call: TRBD1 (6 bases). The CDR3 consists of 14 residues. In germline, CDR1 is SEHNR, CDR2 FQNEAQ (reference sequence). V was trimmed by 2 bases and J by 10 bases, leaving 12 bases between them. This CDR3 reads CASSLHRAGSPLHF. CDR3 coding DNA: TGTGCCAGCAGCTTACACAGGGCTGGATCACCCCTCCACTTT.

This clonotype turned up a few times. The chain recombines TRBV9 with TRBJ2-4; 9 bases align to TRBD2. CDR3 length: 16 amino acids. The V gene's germline CDR1 is SGDLS and CDR2 YYNGEE. After removal of 3 bases from V and 3 bases from J, the junction contained 7 bases not matched to a gene. CDR3 protein: CASSGGGAWVKNIQYF. The CDR3 DNA is TGTGCCAGCAGCGGCGGGGGGGCTTGGGTCAAAAACATTCAGTACTTC.

The table lists this clonotype with many counts. J is TRBJ2-3 and V is TRBV20-1; D is perhaps TRBD2 (5 bases). This CDR3 comprises 18 residues. CDR1 and CDR2 (germline): DFQATT, SNEGSKA (reference sequence). Trimming took off 0 bases at V and 3 bases at J, with 22 bases between the two ends. CDR3 bases: TGCAGTGCTAGAGAGCTCTCTCCTGTACGGCTAGCAACAGATACGCAGTATTTT. Amino acid sequence: CSARELSPVRLATDTQYF.

V is TRBV7-2 and J is TRBJ1-1, with D possibly TRBD1 on 5 matching bases. The V gene's germline CDR1 is SGHTA and CDR2 FQGNSA. V lost 9 bases, J lost 4 bases, and 9 bases lay in between. CDR3 length: 11 amino acids. CDR3 DNA sequence: TGTGCCAGACGCGGGGGCACTGAAGCTTTCTTT. It yields the protein CARRGGTEAFF.

This clonotype was seen at least ten times. The rearrangement links TRBV12-3 or TRBV12-4 to TRBJ2-5; 7 nucleotides match TRBD2. The CDR3 is made up of 15 amino acids. Trimming cost V 3 bases and J 3 bases; bases outside gene matches: 7. CDR3: CASSLSPSGEETQYF. CDR3 sequence (DNA): TGTGCCAGCAGTTTGTCGCCTAGCGGCGAAGAGACCCAGTACTTC.

The chain uses TRBV12-3 or TRBV12-4 and TRBJ2-1; D is unresolved. The CDR3 runs to 13 residues. V shed 8 bases and J shed 8 bases, with 16 bases lying between them. This CDR3 is CASDSGPTDEQFF. The CDR3 DNA is TGTGCCAGCGATTCGGGCCCCACCGATGAGCAGTTCTTC.

CDR3 sequence reads: CSAPPRGVEQYF. CDR3 sequence (DNA): TGCAGTGCTCCCCCGAGGGGAGTCGAGCAGTACTTC. The chain couples TRBV20-1 to TRBJ2-7, with D perhaps being TRBD1 or TRBD2 (5 bases each). The V end was cut by 5 bases, the J end by 6 bases, with 14 bases between. CDR1 is DFQATT, CDR2 SNEGSKA, per germline (reference sequence). CDR3 length: 12 amino acids.

In its sample, this clonotype was seen many times. The chain joins TRBV7-9 to TRBJ2-1, with TRBD2 as a possible D gene (6 bases). This CDR3 comprises 16 residues. Trimming shortened V by 5 bases and J by 1 base, and 15 bases separated the two germline ends. Germline CDR1 and CDR2: SEHNR and FQNEAQ (reference sequence). CDR3 nucleotides: TGTGCCAGCAGCCTCGTGTGGGACTCTTCCTACAATGAGCAGTTCTTC. Translating it yields CASSLVWDSSYNEQFF. The whole variable domain, filled in from reference TRBV7-9 and TRBJ2-1, reads DTGVSQNPRHKITKRGQNVTFRCDPISEHNRLYWYRQTLGQGPEFLTYFQNEAQLEKSRLLSDRFSAERPKGSFSTLEIQRTEQGDSAMYLCASSLVWDSSYNEQFFGPGTRLTVL.

This clonotype was counted between two and nine times. The rearrangement uses TRBV5-1 and TRBJ2-7; the D is unclear. CDR1 and CDR2 (germline): SGHRS, YFSETQ. Trimming removed 4 bases at V and 3 bases at J, with 14 bases between. The CDR3 has 14 amino acids. CDR3 protein: CASSVDPGVYEQYF. The DNA for the CDR3 is TGCGCCAGCAGCGTGGACCCGGGCGTCTACGAGCAGTACTTC.

This clonotype was observed many times. The chain employs TRBV12-3 or TRBV12-4 and TRBJ1-1, with D perhaps matching TRBD1 (5 bases). The V end lost 7 bases, the J end lost 3 bases, and 12 bases lay between the germline ends. The CDR3 consists of 13 residues. The CDR3, as DNA: TGTGCCAGCACCAGGGATGAGGACACTGAAGCTTTCTTT. It codes for CASTRDEDTEAFF.

The sample holds many counts of this clonotype. The rearrangement joins TRBV7-3 to TRBJ1-6; no clear D. The CDR3 covers 14 residues. V was pared by 4 bases and J by 10 bases, with 14 bases between. Germline V CDR1 and CDR2: SGHTA, FQGTGA. The CDR3 protein is CASSSGSFGSPLHF. The CDR3 DNA is TGTGCCAGCAGCTCCGGGTCGTTCGGGTCACCCCTCCACTTT.

This clonotype has ten or more counts. V and J are TRBV12-5 and TRBJ2-1; 9 bases are shared with TRBD2. J was trimmed by 8 bases and V by 3 bases; bases with no gene match: 5. The germline CDR1 and CDR2 sequences are LGHNT and FRNRAP. The CDR3 is 14 residues long. The chain's CDR3 is CASGLGGRDDEQFF. The CDR3 DNA follows: TGTGCTAGTGGTTTAGGCGGGAGGGATGATGAGCAGTTCTTC.

At least ten counts were recorded for this clonotype. This chain links TRBV30 with TRBJ1-2, with 9 bases identical to TRBD1. V was clipped by 1 base and J by 6 bases; unmatched bases: 6. The CDR3 loop spans 14 amino acids. Looked up from germline, CDR1 is GTSNPN and CDR2 is SVGIG (reference sequence). CDR3 region: CAWSAGQGINGYTF. In DNA, the CDR3 is TGTGCCTGGAGTGCTGGACAGGGGATAAATGGCTACACCTTC. The variable domain in full, with the rest retrieved from reference TRBV30 and TRBJ1-2, is SQTIHQWPATLVQPVGSPLSLECTVEGTSNPNLYWYRQAAGRGLQLLFYSVGIGQISSEVPQNLSASRPQDRQFILSSKKLLLSDSGFYLCAWSAGQGINGYTFGSGTRLTVV.

This clonotype has a count of ten or more. The CDR3 DNA reads as TGTGCCAGCAGTGCCGGACAGGGGGGAGAGACCCAGTACTTC. As protein: CASSAGQGGETQYF. The V call is TRBV7-2, the J call TRBJ2-5, with TRBD1 identical over 10 bases. The V gene's germline CDR1 is SGHTA and CDR2 FQGNSA. The CDR3 loop spans 14 amino acids. The V segment lost 6 bases and the J segment 4 bases; nucleotides outside the gene matches: 5.

In its sample, this clonotype was seen many times. V is TRBV28 and J is TRBJ1-1; 12 nucleotides agree with TRBD1. CDR3 length: 17 residues. Looked up from germline, CDR1 is MDHEN and CDR2 is SYDVKM. The V segment lost 5 bases and the J segment 1 base; nucleotides outside the gene matches: 8. The CDR3 coding sequence is TGTGCCAGCAGTACTCCGGGACAGGGGGCTGGGAACACTGAAGCTTTCTTT. It specifies CASSTPGQGAGNTEAFF.

Worth noting for this clonotype: This sequence may be a read error, since a much larger clone differs from it by one base. This chain joins TRBV19 and TRBJ1-5; 12 nucleotides match TRBD1. This CDR3 contains 15 residues. J lost 5 bases, V lost 5 bases, and 4 bases had no gene match. In germline, CDR1 is LNHDA, CDR2 SQIVND (reference sequence). Here the CDR3 reads CASSPGTGGHQPQHF. CDR3 bases: TGTGCCAGTAGTCCAGGGACAGGGGGCCATCAGCCCCAGCATTTT.